A single sample gave rise to the 25 T cell receptor beta chains below, sequenced in a study of T-cell memory formation after mild COVID-19. TCRdb re-called the 5' RACE reads with MiXCR, one entry per CDR3 protein. Of 300,000 to 400,000 distinct CDR3 sequences in the sample, roughly 15% were seen once. Material: PBMCs or a T cell subset sorted from them (not recorded which). These receptor sequences come from a man between 18 and 29 years old who had mild COVID-19 (a few samples of this study predate the infection). Cell type and time point are not known.

V and J are TRBV4-2 and TRBJ2-7; D is ambiguous. CDR3 size: 14 residues. Between the trimmed V and J ends, which lost 0 bases and 2 bases, there was a span of 8 bases. Germline V CDR1 and CDR2: LGHNA, YNFKEQ. CDR3 region: CASSQEAGTYEQYV. In DNA, the CDR3 is TGTGCCAGCAGCCAAGAGGCAGGCACCTACGAGCAGTACGTC.

This clonotype showed up many times. The rearrangement joins TRBV3-1 to TRBJ2-5; 7 bases are shared with TRBD1. Trimming removed 1 base from V and 5 bases from J; junction bases left unmatched: 7. The CDR3 is 15 residues long. Germline CDR1 and CDR2: LGHDT and YNNKEL (reference sequence). CDR3 sequence: CASSQGQGLGETQYF. In DNA, the CDR3 is TGTGCCAGCAGCCAAGGACAGGGCCTGGGGGAGACCCAGTACTTC.

This clonotype was picked up a small number of times. This rearrangement joins TRBV7-2 to TRBJ2-3, with 7 bases lining up with TRBD2. Per the germline V gene, CDR1 is SGHTA and CDR2 is FQGNSA. The trim removed 2 bases at V and 2 bases at J, leaving 4 bases unmatched. This CDR3 contains 15 residues. The CDR3 protein is CASSLWGGSTDTQYF. As DNA, the CDR3 is TGTGCCAGCAGCTTATGGGGGGGTTCCACAGATACGCAGTATTTT.

V and J are TRBV7-2 and TRBJ2-3; 9 bases map to TRBD2. The CDR3 has 17 amino acids. Trimming removed 3 bases from V and 1 base from J; junction bases left unmatched: 8. The V gene's germline CDR1 is SGHTA and CDR2 FQGNSA. DNA of the CDR3: TGTGCCAGCAGCTTCCCACCCAGACTAGCGGGCACAGATACGCAGTATTTT. It yields the protein CASSFPPRLAGTDTQYF.

The chain uses TRBV18 and TRBJ2-7; D not certain. Trimming left V 2 bases short and J 7 bases short, with 9 bases between. The CDR3 contains 12 residues. CDR1 is KGHSH, CDR2 LQKENI, per germline. The CDR3 here is CASSPGSEEQYF. The CDR3 coding sequence is TGTGCCAGCTCACCAGGGTCGGAAGAGCAGTACTTC.

This chain connects TRBV5-6 to TRBJ2-4; a weak D match, TRBD2 (5 bases). Deletions cut 0 bases from V and 8 bases from J, with 15 bases between. The CDR3 is made up of 15 amino acids. Germline CDR1 reads SGHDT; CDR2 reads YYEEEE. CDR3 sequence (DNA): TGTGCCAGCAGCTTGGTTAGCGTTAGCCAAGACATTCAGTACTTC. This translates into CASSLVSVSQDIQYF.

This clonotype turned up a few times. As DNA, the CDR3 is TGCAGTGCCGGACAGCGCGCCTACGAGCAGTACTTC. Its translation: CSAGQRAYEQYF. The chain joins TRBV20-1 to TRBJ2-7; maybe TRBD1 (6 bases). The V and J ends lost 6 bases and 2 bases respectively, with 11 bases between them. Germline V gene sequence: CDR1 DFQATT, CDR2 SNEGSKA (reference sequence). The CDR3 is 12 amino acids.

A few counts support this clonotype. This chain connects TRBV7-2 to TRBJ1-1; the D gene is possibly TRBD1 (5 bases). Germline CDR1 reads SGHTA; CDR2 reads FQGNSA. The ends were cut back, 5 bases at V and 0 bases at J, with 7 bases in the middle. The CDR3 loop spans 13 amino acids. The CDR3 region has the DNA TGTGCCAGCAGCACGGACATGAACACTGAAGCTTTCTTT. Protein product: CASSTDMNTEAFF. Full variable domain (rest looked up from reference TRBV7-2 and TRBJ1-1): GAGVSQSPSNKVTEKGKDVELRCDPISGHTALYWYRQSLGQGLEFLIYFQGNSAPDKSGLPSDRFSAERTGGSVSTLTIQRTQQEDSAVYLCASSTDMNTEAFFGQGTRLTVV.

The sample holds a few counts of this clonotype. V is TRBV20-1 and J is TRBJ2-7; 9 positions match TRBD1. This CDR3 contains 16 residues. V shed 6 bases, J shed 6 bases, and the junction held 18 bases outside the gene matches. The germline V gene has CDR1 DFQATT and CDR2 SNEGSKA (reference sequence). The chain's CDR3 is CSATLPGDREASEQYF. For the CDR3, the DNA is TGCAGTGCAACGTTACCCGGGGACAGGGAAGCAAGCGAGCAGTACTTC.

J is TRBJ2-1 and V is TRBV10-3; 12 bases line up with TRBD2. The ends lost 11 bases at V and 0 bases at J; junction bases unmatched: 8. The CDR3 covers 16 residues. Germline CDR1 and CDR2: ENHRY and SYGVKD. CDR3 in DNA: TGTGCCGCGACTAGCGGGGGCGCGAGCTCCTACAATGAGCAGTTCTTC. The encoded protein is CAATSGGASSYNEQFF.

This clonotype appeared a few times. This sequence joins TRBV29-1 and TRBJ2-5; 7 bases fit TRBD2. V lost 4 bases and J lost 5; bases outside the gene matches: 4. Germline V gene sequence: CDR1 SQVTM, CDR2 ANQGSEA. This CDR3 contains 12 residues. The CDR3 coding sequence is TGCAGCGTTGCCCTAGCGGCCGAGACCCAGTACTTC. It specifies CSVALAAETQYF. The variable domain in full, completed from reference TRBV29-1 and TRBJ2-5, reads SAVISQKPSRDICQRGTSLTIQCQVDSQVTMMFWYRQQPGQSLTLIATANQGSEATYESGFVIDKFPISRPNLTFSTLTVSNMSPEDSSIYLCSVALAAETQYFGPGTRLLVL.

This clonotype was seen a few times. V is TRBV7-9 and J is TRBJ2-3, with D hard to call. The CDR3 is 12 amino acids. Germline values: CDR1 SEHNR, CDR2 FQNEAQ (reference sequence). Trimming stripped 5 bases from V and 4 bases from J, with 7 bases between. In DNA form, the CDR3 reads TGTGCCAGCAGCGGTGGGGCAGATACGCAGTATTTT. Translated, it gives CASSGGADTQYF.

In this sample, this clonotype turned up a few times. The chain uses TRBV29-1 and TRBJ2-3; 9 bases are a match to TRBD2. The CDR3 extends over 13 amino acids. Germline trimming cut 5 bases from V and 2 bases from J; bases unmatched to any gene: 2. CDR1 and CDR2 from the germline V gene are SQVTM and ANQGSEA. The CDR3 bases are TGCAGCGTTCCGGGACTAGCCACAGATACGCAGTATTTT. The encoded protein is CSVPGLATDTQYF.

This sequence joins TRBV5-1 and TRBJ2-7; 8 nucleotides agree with TRBD1. This CDR3 has 16 residues. CDR1 SGHRS and CDR2 YFSETQ come from the germline V gene. The junction had 8 bases not matched to a gene; V was cut back by 2 bases and J by 1 base. This CDR3 reads CASSLAGTGLSYEQYV. For the CDR3, the DNA is TGCGCCAGCAGCTTAGCCGGGACAGGTTTGTCCTACGAGCAGTACGTC.

This sequence joins TRBV24-1 and TRBJ2-2; 11 positions match TRBD2. The CDR3 sequence is 16 residues long. Germline CDR1 KGHDR, CDR2 SFDVKD. Losses at the gene ends were 4 bases for V and 6 bases for J; bases not matched to a gene: 6. CDR3 in amino acids: CATSDNSGGAAGELFF. The CDR3 coding sequence is TGTGCCACCAGTGACAATAGCGGGGGGGCAGCCGGGGAGCTGTTTTTT.

This clonotype was detected a few times. The chain combines TRBV7-2 with TRBJ2-3; D is uncertain. V lost 5 bases and J 4 bases, leaving 13 bases between the germline ends. Per germline, CDR1 SGHTA and CDR2 FQGNSA. The length of the CDR3 is 14 residues. The CDR3: CASSPGFQADTQYF. CDR3 DNA sequence: TGTGCCAGCAGCCCCGGGTTCCAGGCAGATACGCAGTATTTT.

This chain connects TRBV9 to TRBJ1-6; D might be TRBD1 (5 bases). Germline V gene lookup returns CDR1 SGDLS and CDR2 YYNGEE. Between the trimmed V and J ends, which lost 3 bases and 8 bases, there was a span of 15 bases. This CDR3 region has 15 residues. The CDR3 spells CASSAEGEDHSPLHF. The CDR3 DNA follows: TGTGCCAGCAGCGCCGAAGGGGAAGATCATTCACCCCTCCACTTT.

The chain has TRBV5-6 and TRBJ1-5; D might be TRBD1 (5 bases). In germline, CDR1 is SGHDT, CDR2 YYEEEE. The CDR3 is made up of 15 amino acids. Trimming pared 2 bases from V and 10 bases from J, leaving 19 bases between. The CDR3 sequence is CASSLNHRSSEPQHF. CDR3 sequence (DNA): TGTGCCAGCAGCTTAAATCACAGGTCCTCGGAACCCCAGCATTTT.

This clonotype was counted many times. The gene calls are TRBV9 and TRBJ2-2; no reliable D call. Deletions cut 0 bases from V and 6 bases from J, with 3 bases between. This CDR3 has 12 residues. Germline CDR1 is SGDLS and CDR2 is YYNGEE. CDR3: CASSVGPGELFF. CDR3 nucleotide sequence: TGTGCCAGCAGCGTAGGCCCCGGGGAGCTGTTTTTT.

The sample holds a few counts of this clonotype. The chain couples TRBV6-5 to TRBJ1-4; D unresolved. CDR1 and CDR2 from the germline V gene are MNHEY and SVGAGI. CDR3 length: 15 amino acids. Between the trimmed V and J ends, which lost 5 bases and 13 bases, there was a span of 23 bases. CDR3 sequence reads: CASSIARHTIGGLFF. DNA of the CDR3: TGTGCCAGCAGTATCGCAAGACACACAATCGGTGGACTGTTTTTT.

This rearrangement joins TRBV6-6 to TRBJ1-5; possibly TRBD1 for D (5 bases). Looked up from germline, CDR1 is MNHNY and CDR2 is SVGAGI (reference sequence). This CDR3 contains 14 residues. The V end was cut by 5 bases, the J end by 2 bases, with 10 bases between. The CDR3 loop reads CASSKQVRNQPQHF. For the CDR3, the DNA is TGTGCCAGCAGTAAACAGGTTCGCAATCAGCCCCAGCATTTT.

The V call is TRBV6-6, the J call TRBJ2-1; D is undetermined. CDR3 length: 14 amino acids. The ends were cut back, 7 bases at V and 0 bases at J, with 10 bases in the middle. Per germline, CDR1 MNHNY and CDR2 SVGAGI (reference sequence). The CDR3 sequence is CASTDHSSYNEQFF. Written as DNA, the CDR3 is TGTGCCAGCACGGACCATAGCTCCTACAATGAGCAGTTCTTC.

This clonotype was seen a few times. The chain employs TRBV5-1 and TRBJ1-2; tentatively, D is TRBD1 (5 bases). In germline, CDR1 is SGHRS, CDR2 YFSETQ. Trimming removed 2 bases from V and 3 bases from J, with 11 bases in between. The CDR3 is 14 amino acids. The DNA of the CDR3 is TGCGCCAGCAGCTTCCAGGTGGGGGACTATGGCTACACCTTC. Its translation is CASSFQVGDYGYTF.

This clonotype was detected only a few times. The CDR3 DNA sequence: TGCAGCGCGGACAGGGGGCTACGTGGCTACACCTTC. Translation gives CSADRGLRGYTF. This chain connects TRBV20-1 to TRBJ1-2; 11 bases map to TRBD1. CDR1 is DFQATT, CDR2 SNEGSKA, per germline (reference sequence). The CDR3 is 12 amino acids.

The V and J genes are TRBV7-3 and TRBJ2-3; D not resolved. V dropped 2 bases and J dropped 0 bases, with 15 bases sitting between them. Per the germline V gene, CDR1 is SGHTA and CDR2 is FQGTGA. This CDR3 is 17 amino acids long. The CDR3 spells CASSLGFTRSSTDTQYF. The CDR3 DNA follows: TGTGCCAGCAGCTTAGGTTTTACAAGATCTAGCACAGATACGCAGTATTTT.